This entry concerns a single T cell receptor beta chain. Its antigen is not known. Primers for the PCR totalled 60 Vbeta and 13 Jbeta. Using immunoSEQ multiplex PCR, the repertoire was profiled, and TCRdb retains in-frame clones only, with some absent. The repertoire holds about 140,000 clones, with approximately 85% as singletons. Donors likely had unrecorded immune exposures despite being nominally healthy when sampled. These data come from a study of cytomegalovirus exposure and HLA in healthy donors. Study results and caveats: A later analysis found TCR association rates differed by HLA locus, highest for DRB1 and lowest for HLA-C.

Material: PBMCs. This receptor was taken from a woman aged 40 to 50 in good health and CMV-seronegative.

CDR3 loop: CASSVVSSSGANVLTF. The CDR3 bases are TGTGCCAGCAGCGTAGTATCCAGCTCTGGGGCCAACGTCCTGACTTTC. The chain combines TRBV9 with TRBJ2-6; the D is unclear. V gave up 0 bases and J gave up 0 bases, with 7 bases separating them. This CDR3 has 16 residues. The germline gives CDR1 SGDLS, CDR2 YYNGEE.